The sequence of this T cell receptor (beta chain) was determined in a study of blood T cells in healthy people across ages. General study points: Estimated diversity across one million T cells was deemed an underestimate.

With regard to this clonotype: Its antigen is unknown.

Donors were systemically healthy Caucasian individuals from Russia aged roughly 6 to 95 years. Germline assignment: CDR1 MGHRA and CDR2 YSYEKL. CDR3 size: 13 residues. With 7 bases removed from V and 7 bases from J, the gap between germline ends came to 16 bases. A second roughly 6 to 11 cycle PCR used barcoded and J-beta primers. TCRdb re-called the 5' RACE reads with MiXCR, one entry per CDR3 protein. The table lists approximately 1.5 million distinct CDR3 sequences, 34% of them singletons. The receptor was derived from a woman aged 25 to 39 in good health. The chain links TRBV4-1 to TRBJ1-1; a possible D gene is TRBD1 (6 bases). The specimen was blood. The CDR3 DNA reads TGCGCCAGCACCCCAATTCCGACAGGTGAAGCTTTCTTT. It specifies CASTPIPTGEAFF.